The following is a TCR beta chain sequence with its context. The antigen is not known. The entry originates in a study of PD-1 blockade in classical Hodgkin lymphoma. The germline V gene has CDR1 SGHRS and CDR2 YFSETQ. The CDR3 loop spans 15 amino acids. The V end lost 0 bases, the J end lost 0 bases, and 7 bases lay between the germline ends. Produced via immunoSEQ multiplex PCR; TCRdb's table is partial and in-frame only. The sample has approximately 9,500 clones; 60% to 80% are singletons. Every patient had relapsed following autologous stem cell transplantation, and cohorts differed in brentuximab vedotin exposure. By magnetic negative selection, CD4+ T cells were purified from thawed PBMCs. The study, taken as a whole, reports: Relapsed/refractory patients reportedly had lower baseline diversity than newly diagnosed patients. For complete responders, baseline diversity was comparable to that of newly diagnosed patients. CD4+ TCR diversity, unlike CD8+, climbed significantly by C4D1. Later analyses included only patients treated at least 1 year post-ASCT.

This receptor was taken from a human donor with classical Hodgkin lymphoma. The chain uses TRBV5-1 and TRBJ1-3, with a tentative D call TRBD1 (5 bases). The sample here was CD4+ T cells from blood, taken at baseline. The CDR3, as DNA: TGCGCCAGCAGCTTGGGAGACAGCTCTGGAAACACCATATATTTT. Translating gives CASSLGDSSGNTIYF.